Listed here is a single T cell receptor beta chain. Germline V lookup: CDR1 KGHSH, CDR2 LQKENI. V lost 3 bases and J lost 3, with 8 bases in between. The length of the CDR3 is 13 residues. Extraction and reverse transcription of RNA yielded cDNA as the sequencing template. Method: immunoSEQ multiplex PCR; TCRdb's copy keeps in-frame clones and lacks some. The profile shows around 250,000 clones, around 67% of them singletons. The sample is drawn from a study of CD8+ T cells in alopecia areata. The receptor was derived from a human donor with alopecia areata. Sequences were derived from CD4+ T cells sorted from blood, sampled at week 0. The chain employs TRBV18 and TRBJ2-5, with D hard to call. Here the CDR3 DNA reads TGTGCCAGCTCACCCGGTATGGAAGAGACCCAGTACTTC. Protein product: CASSPGMEETQYF.